This T cell receptor beta chain was sequenced for a study of T cell clones after liver transplantation (dated by TCRdb to the late 2010s). Broadly, across the study: ITN030ST, the source of the samples, was a randomized trial that attempted immunosuppression withdrawal within 2 years of liver transplantation. Donor-reactive T cell clones were identified by TCRbeta sequencing after a pre-transplant mixed lymphocyte reaction and then tracked in post-transplant blood. As an antigen-independent comparator for donor-reactive sequences, third party-reactive TCRbeta sequences were also identified from pre-transplant MLRs. Three of the eight recipients were HCV-positive; the others were transplanted for non-autoimmune, non-viral indications. Subjects received no induction therapy and standard immunosuppression until randomization at 12-24 months post-transplant. Tolerance was defined as complete withdrawal of immunosuppression for at least one year without a rise in liver enzymes beyond twice the upper limit of normal. Blood samples were taken pre-transplant, pre-randomization before withdrawal, and post-randomization after full withdrawal or failed withdrawal. The study cohort included 8 liver transplant recipients, of whom 3 were classified as tolerant and 5 as non-tolerant. Findings and caveats that apply to the study as a whole: Conclusions were preliminary, limited by small, heterogeneous patient numbers and non-standardized post-transplant time points. Because no allograft tissue specimens were available, donor-reactive T cells may have migrated into the graft instead of being deleted. Donor-reactive sequences decreased more than third party-reactive sequences, which suggests partial antigen-specific deletion that was not related to withdrawal success. When repertoire turnover was accounted for, significantly reduced detection of donor-reactive sequences was found in 7 of 8 subjects for CD4 and in 8 of 8 subjects for CD8. Circulating donor-reactive CD4 TCRbeta sequences fell significantly post-transplant in 5 of 8 subjects, irrespective of tolerance or HCV status. In two subjects, low numbers of available donor cells limited the measurable donor-reactive repertoire.

Using immunoSEQ, frozen genomic DNA was subjected to high-throughput TCRbeta CDR3 sequencing, a process that included PCR amplification, mapping, bias correction and internal controls. The original pipeline was this. Productive rearrangements were kept, and unique TCRbeta sequences were defined by CDR3 nucleotide sequence plus V and J gene. Donor-reactive sequences required at least 5-fold expansion in CFSE-low cells versus unstimulated pre-transplant cells and at least 0.01% frequency. Minimum frequency thresholds were set for each subject based on the unstimulated sample with the lowest template count, ensuring at least 90% detection power. Jensen-Shannon divergence between the top 1000 TCRbeta sequences after and before transplant was used to measure repertoire turnover. Two-sided Fisher's exact tests were used to test for changes in how often donor-reactive sequences were detected. In its TCRdb copy, this immuneACCESS table keeps in-frame sequences only and misses some clones. Where compared with another copy, unresolved V genes explain less than half of these, and the others have no known cause. V and J calls and clone size are given by that table; D and trimming were obtained from the DNA. The sample table contains more than 70,000 clones; only one count was recorded for roughly 85% of them. Of the sample, 2.5% to 3.5% is held by the ten largest clones.

Thawed unstimulated PBMCs were stained for CD3, CD4 and CD8 and FACS-sorted into CD3+CD4+ and CD3+CD8+ populations. Each of the 8 studied subjects was randomized to immunosuppression withdrawal. Genomic DNA was isolated with the Qiagen DNeasy Blood and Tissue Kit. Between the V and J ends, shortened by 6 bases and 4 bases respectively, the junction contains 10 bases. The germline V gene (reference sequence) supplies CDR1 LNHDA and CDR2 SQIVND. The CDR3 has 13 amino acids, counting the end cysteine and phenylalanine. Just CDR3 DNA is preserved here, 39 bases in frame from base 1. Points on this clone: The specificity of this receptor is unknown. No quality values exist for individual bases; no much larger clone is one base distant.

The source material was CD4+ T cells from blood, sampled at the 22-month timepoint. The chain joins TRBV19 to TRBJ1-5, with a tentative D gene TRBD1 over 5 matching bases. The TCR sequence derives from a human patient who received a liver transplant. After a transplant, not all T cells may be the patient's own; some may come from the graft donor. The CDR3 protein sequence reads: CASSEGNNQPQHF. The DNA is TGTGCCAGTAGCGAGGGGAATAATCAGCCCCAGCATTTT.